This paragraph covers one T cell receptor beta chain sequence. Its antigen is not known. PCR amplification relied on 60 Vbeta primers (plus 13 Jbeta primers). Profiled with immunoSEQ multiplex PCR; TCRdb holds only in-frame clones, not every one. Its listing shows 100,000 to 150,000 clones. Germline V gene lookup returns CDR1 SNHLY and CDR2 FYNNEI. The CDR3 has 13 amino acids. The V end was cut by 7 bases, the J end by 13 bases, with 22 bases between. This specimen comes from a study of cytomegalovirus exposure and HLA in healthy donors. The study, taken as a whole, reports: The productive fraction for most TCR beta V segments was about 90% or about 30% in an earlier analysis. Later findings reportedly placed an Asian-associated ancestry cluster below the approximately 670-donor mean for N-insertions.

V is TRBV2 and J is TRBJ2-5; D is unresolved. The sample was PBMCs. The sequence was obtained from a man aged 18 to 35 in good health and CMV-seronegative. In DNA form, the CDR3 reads TGTGCCAGCACCGTAAATGGGCGCGCGATCGCGTACTTC. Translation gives CASTVNGRAIAYF. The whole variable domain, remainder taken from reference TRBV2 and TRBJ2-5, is EPEVTQTPSHQVTQMGQEVILRCVPISNHLYFYWYRQILGQKVEFLVSFYNNEISEKSEIFDDQFSVERPDGSNFTLKIRSTKLEDSAMYFCASTVNGRAIAYFGPGTRLLVL.